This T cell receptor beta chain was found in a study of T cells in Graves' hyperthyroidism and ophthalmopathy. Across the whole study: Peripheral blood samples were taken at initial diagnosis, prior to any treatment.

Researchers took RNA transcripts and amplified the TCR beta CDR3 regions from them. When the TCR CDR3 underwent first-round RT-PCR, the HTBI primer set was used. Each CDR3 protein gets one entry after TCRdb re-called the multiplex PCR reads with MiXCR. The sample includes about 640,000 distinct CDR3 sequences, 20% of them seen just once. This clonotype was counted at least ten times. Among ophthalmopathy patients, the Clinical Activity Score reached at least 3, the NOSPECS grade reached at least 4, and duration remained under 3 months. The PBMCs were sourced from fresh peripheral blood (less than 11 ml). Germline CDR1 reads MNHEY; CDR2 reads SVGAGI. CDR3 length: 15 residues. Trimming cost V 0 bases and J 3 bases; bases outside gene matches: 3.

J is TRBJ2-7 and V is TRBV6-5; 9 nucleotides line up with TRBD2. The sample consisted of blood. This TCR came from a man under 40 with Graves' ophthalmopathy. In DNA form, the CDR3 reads TGTGCCAGCAGTTACTCACCTAGCGGGGACTACGAGCAGTACTTC. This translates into CASSYSPSGDYEQYF.